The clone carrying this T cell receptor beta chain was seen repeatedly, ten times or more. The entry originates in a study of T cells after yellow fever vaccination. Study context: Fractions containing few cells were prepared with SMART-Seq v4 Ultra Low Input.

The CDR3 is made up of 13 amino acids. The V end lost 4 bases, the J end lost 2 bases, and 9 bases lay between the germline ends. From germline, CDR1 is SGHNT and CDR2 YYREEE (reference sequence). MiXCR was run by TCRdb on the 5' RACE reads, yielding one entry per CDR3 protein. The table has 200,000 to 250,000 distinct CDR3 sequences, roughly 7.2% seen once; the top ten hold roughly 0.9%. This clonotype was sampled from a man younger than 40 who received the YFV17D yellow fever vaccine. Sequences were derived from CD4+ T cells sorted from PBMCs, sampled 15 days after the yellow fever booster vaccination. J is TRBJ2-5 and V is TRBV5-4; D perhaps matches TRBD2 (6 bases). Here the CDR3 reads CASSRTKQETQYF. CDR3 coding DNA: TGTGCCAGCAGCCGGACTAAACAAGAGACCCAGTACTTC.